These T cell receptor beta chains were read from a single sample in a study of siplizumab effects on memory and regulatory T cells. Libraries were prepared by immunoSEQ multiplex PCR; TCRdb keeps only in-frame clonotypes and omits some of them. The table includes some 100,000 clones, 85% to 95% detected once. The sequencing input was Tregs sorted from blood. These receptors were taken from a human donor in good health. Each CDR3 is given with its conserved first and last residue. A D gene is named only where the DNA matches it firmly. Clone size is given for some rows only: seen once, a few or many times, or a class if the clone is expanded.

TRBV4-1	-	-	TRBJ2-1	TGCGCCAGCAGCCAAGACCCAGGGCCCCTGGGGAATGAGCAGTTCTTC	CASSQDPGPLGNEQFF
TRBV7-9	few	-	TRBJ1-1	TGTGCCAGCAGCTCATTTTTCCGGCGGGGATTTTCTGAAGCTTTCTTT	CASSSFFRRGFSEAFF
TRBV14	-	-	TRBJ1-2	TGTGCCAGCAGCCAAGATTTATTGGGTTTGGGTGGCTACACCTTC	CASSQDLLGLGGYTF
TRBV28	-	-	TRBJ2-5	TGTGCCAGCAGCCTACTCAGGGCAATCGGGGAAGAGACCCAGTACTTC	CASSLLRAIGEETQYF
TRBV5-1	-	-	TRBJ1-1	TGCGCCAGCAGCTTGGTCGTCGGACGGGTGAACACTGAAGCTTTCTTT	CASSLVVGRVNTEAFF
TRBV4-2	-	-	TRBJ2-7	TGTGCCAGCAGCCAATCGGGGAACTTCTCCTACGAGCAGTACTTC	CASSQSGNFSYEQYF
TRBV5-1	-	-	TRBJ2-3	TGCGCCAGCAGCTTTAATGTGGGCACAGATACGCAGTATTTT	CASSFNVGTDTQYF
TRBV2	-	TRBD1	TRBJ2-7	TGTGCCAGCAGAGTCCAGGGGGAGTACGAGCAGTACTTC	CASRVQGEYEQYF
TRBV28	-	TRBD1	TRBJ1-5	TGTGCCAGCAGATTGACAGGGTATAGCAATCAGCCCCAGCATTTT	CASRLTGYSNQPQHF
TRBV7-2	-	-	TRBJ2-2	TGTGCTACCCGAGCGGCGAACACCGGGGAGCTGTTTTTT	CATRAANTGELFF
TRBV25-1	-	TRBD1	TRBJ1-1	TGTGCCAGCAGCCCATTAGGTGACAGGGTGGGCACTGAAGCTTTCTTT	CASSPLGDRVGTEAFF
TRBV25-1	-	-	TRBJ2-7	TGTGCCTCTGCTGGGGGCTACGAGCAGTACTTC	CASAGGYEQYF
TRBV6-1	-	-	TRBJ1-2	TGTGCCAGCAGTGAACGAGTTTATGGCTACACCTTC	CASSERVYGYTF
TRBV9	-	-	TRBJ2-1	TGTGCCAGCAGCGTAGTCAGTAGCTCCTACAATGAGCAGTTCTTC	CASSVVSSSYNEQFF
TRBV7-3	-	TRBD2	TRBJ2-7	TGTGCCAGCAGCTCAGGACTAGCGGGACAATACGAGCAGTACTTC	CASSSGLAGQYEQYF
TRBV27	-	TRBD1	TRBJ2-7	TGTGCCAGCAGTTTAGGAAATCACAGGGGAACCTACGAGCAGTACTTC	CASSLGNHRGTYEQYF
TRBV7-3	-	TRBD2	TRBJ2-2	TGTGCCAGCAGCCGGGCGGGGGCCGGGGAGCTGTTTTTT	CASSRAGAGELFF
TRBV19	-	TRBD1	TRBJ1-5	TGTGCCAGTAGTCCTGTTTACAGGGGTGGTTATAGCAATCAGCCCCAGCATTTT	CASSPVYRGGYSNQPQHF
TRBV6-4	-	-	TRBJ2-5	TGTGCCAGCAGTGACCCGGGGGAGACCCAGTACTTC	CASSDPGETQYF
TRBV7-2	-	-	TRBJ2-7	TGTGCCAGCATCCTGGGGGAATGGGGCTACGAGCAGTACTTC	CASILGEWGYEQYF
TRBV19	-	TRBD2	TRBJ2-1	TGTGCCAGTACCAGGCAGAGGGGCGGGAGTTGGAATGAGCAGTTCTTC	CASTRQRGGSWNEQFF
TRBV7-2	-	TRBD2	TRBJ2-2	TGTGCCAGCAGCCCTCGGAGCGGGATTGCTACCGGGGAGCTGTTTTTT	CASSPRSGIATGELFF
TRBV5-1	-	-	TRBJ1-3	TGCGCCAGCAGCTTGACGGCAGCCCTTGGAAACACCATATATTTT	CASSLTAALGNTIYF
TRBV7-9	-	-	TRBJ1-5	TGTGCCAGCAGCTTAGGAAGAACAGCAGAAAATCAGCCCCAGCATTTT	CASSLGRTAENQPQHF
TRBV27	few	TRBD2	TRBJ2-1	TGTGCCAGCAGTGGATACCTCGGGACTAGCGGGTACAATGAGCAGTTCTTC	CASSGYLGTSGYNEQFF
TRBV5-1	-	TRBD1	TRBJ1-1	TGCGCCAGCAGCGGGACAGGGGGCTTGAACACTGAAGCTTTCTTT	CASSGTGGLNTEAFF
TRBV4-2	-	-	TRBJ2-7	TGTGCCAGCAGCCAAGATCGGGCTGCGACCTACGAGCAGTACTTC	CASSQDRAATYEQYF
TRBV5-1	-	-	TRBJ2-7	TGCGCCAGCAGCTTGGTACAGGGCTACGAGCAGTACTTC	CASSLVQGYEQYF
TRBV6-1	-	TRBD2	TRBJ2-3	TGTGCCAGCAGTGAAGTACTCACGGGACTAGCGGGAAGGGCGGATACGCAGTATTTT	CASSEVLTGLAGRADTQYF
TRBV27	-	-	TRBJ1-2	TGTGCCAGCAGTTTAACAGGGACCAACTATGGCTACACCTTC	CASSLTGTNYGYTF
TRBV7-8	once	TRBD2	TRBJ2-7	TGTGCCAGCAGCTCGCAGGGGCTCGGGGGGGCGTACTACGAGCAGTACTTC	CASSSQGLGGAYYEQYF
TRBV7-8	-	-	TRBJ1-1	TGTGCCAGCAGCTTCTCACTAGCGGACAGTCTTGAAGCTTTCTTT	CASSFSLADSLEAFF
TRBV27	-	-	TRBJ1-1	TGTGCCAGGGATCAGGGAAACACTGAAGCTTTCTTT	CARDQGNTEAFF
TRBV27	-	TRBD1	TRBJ2-3	TGTGCCAGCAGTTTTAGGACAGGGGTCACAGATACGCAGTATTTT	CASSFRTGVTDTQYF
TRBV5-4	-	-	TRBJ2-7	TGTGCCAGCAGCTGGCGTGTGGAAAACCGACCCCGCGAGCAGTACTTC	CASSWRVENRPREQYF
TRBV4-2	-	-	TRBJ1-2	TGTGCCAGCAGCAGACACTCGTGGGGGAGGGACTATGGCTACACCTTC	CASSRHSWGRDYGYTF
TRBV27	-	-	TRBJ2-2	TGTGCCAGCAGTTTATATGTAGGGTGGGGGTCGTACACCGGGGAGCTGTTTTTT	CASSLYVGWGSYTGELFF
TRBV10-1	few	-	TRBJ2-7	TGCGCCAGCAGTGAGCAGGGAAAGTACTTC	CASSEQGKYF
TRBV14	-	TRBD1	TRBJ1-1	TGTGCCAGCAGCCAATCAGGGACAGGGCTTGCTTTCTTT	CASSQSGTGLAFF
TRBV5-1	-	-	TRBJ2-3	TGCGCCAGCAGCTTCGGGGGAGTGAAAAACACAGATACGCAGTATTTT	CASSFGGVKNTDTQYF
TRBV5-5	-	TRBD1	TRBJ2-1	TGTGCCAGCAGCGTCAGGGGGAGCTCCTACAATGAGCAGTTCTTC	CASSVRGSSYNEQFF
TRBV28	-	-	TRBJ2-7	TGTGCCAGCAGTTTTGAGGGGGGACTCGCCTTCGGAACCTACGAGCAGTACTTC	CASSFEGGLAFGTYEQYF
TRBV5-1	-	TRBD2	TRBJ2-1	TGCGCCAGCAGCTTGGCGAGGACTAGCGGGTTGGGGGATGAGCAGTTCTTC	CASSLARTSGLGDEQFF
TRBV6-1	-	-	TRBJ1-3	TGTGCCAGCAGTGGGGTCGGAAACACCATATATTTT	CASSGVGNTIYF
TRBV5-5	-	TRBD2	TRBJ2-7	TGTGCCAGCAGCTTTATACCGGGACTAGCGGGAGGGCCCTACGAGCAGTACTTC	CASSFIPGLAGGPYEQYF
TRBV30	-	-	TRBJ2-3	TGTGCCTGGAGTGTACGGCGGCTGCCACCGGATACGCAGTATTTT	CAWSVRRLPPDTQYF
TRBV7-2	-	TRBD1	TRBJ1-2	TGTGCCAGCAGCTCCTGGGACAGGGGGAACTATGGCTACACCTTC	CASSSWDRGNYGYTF
TRBV5-1	-	-	TRBJ2-5	TGCGCCAGCAGCTTGGGGGGAGTTCGGCAAGAGACCCAGTACTTC	CASSLGGVRQETQYF
TRBV7-8	-	-	TRBJ2-2	TGTGCCAGCAGCTTCGTTAGGGTGGGCGGGGAGCTGTTTTTT	CASSFVRVGGELFF
TRBV2	once	-	TRBJ2-3	TGTGCCAGCAGTGATTGGGCGGGAAGCACAGATACGCAGTATTTT	CASSDWAGSTDTQYF
TRBV2	few	TRBD1	TRBJ1-5	TGTGCCAGCAGCAGCGGGACAGGGAATCAGCCCCAGCATTTT	CASSSGTGNQPQHF
TRBV20-1	-	-	TRBJ2-7	TGCAGTGCTAGCCATGTCTACGAGCAGTACTTC	CSASHVYEQYF
TRBV7-9	few	-	TRBJ2-1	TGTGCCAGCAGCTTAGGATCCACAGCTTACTCCGACCATGAGCAGTTCTTC	CASSLGSTAYSDHEQFF
TRBV30	-	-	TRBJ1-5	TGTGCCTGGAGTGAGGTTGGCAGATTTAGCAATCAGCCCCAGCATTTT	CAWSEVGRFSNQPQHF
TRBV7-9	-	-	TRBJ2-7	TGTGCCAGCAGCTTAGCGGAGGGGATTAGGGACGAGCAGTACTTC	CASSLAEGIRDEQYF
TRBV7-8	-	TRBD2	TRBJ2-3	TGTGCCAGCAGCTTAGGAAGGACTAGCGGGAGCACAGATACGCAGTATTTT	CASSLGRTSGSTDTQYF
TRBV7-9	-	TRBD2	TRBJ2-3	TGTGCCAGCAGCCCTATAGTCGGATTTAGCGGGAGTAACAGCGATACGCAGTATTTT	CASSPIVGFSGSNSDTQYF
TRBV27	once	-	TRBJ1-2	TGTGCCAGCAGTTCCCGACCGATTAACTATGGCTACACCTTC	CASSSRPINYGYTF
TRBV7-6	-	-	TRBJ2-3	TGTGCCAGCAGCCCGCGAAACACAGATACGCAGTATTTT	CASSPRNTDTQYF
TRBV19	-	TRBD2	TRBJ2-3	TGTGCCAGTAGTGCTCAGACTAGCGGTACAGATACGCAGTATTTT	CASSAQTSGTDTQYF